These 21 T cell receptor beta chains were all obtained from the same sample, sequenced in a study of blood T cell repertoires in COVID-19. Assay used: immunoSEQ multiplex PCR; TCRdb lists only in-frame clones, some missing. In the table there are about 270,000 clones, roughly 86% of which are singletons. The sequenced material came from PBMCs or T cells enriched from blood (not recorded which). These receptors were obtained from a woman aged 18-29 years who had recovered from COVID-19.

V is TRBV5-5 and J is TRBJ1-4, with D possibly being TRBD1 (6 bases). CDR1 and CDR2 (germline): SGHKS, YYEKEE (reference sequence). This CDR3 has 15 residues. The V end was cut by 4 bases, the J end by 8 bases, with 18 bases between. The CDR3 DNA is TGTGCCAGCAGCGCGGTCCCAGGGGAGGGGGAAAAACTGTTTTTT. This codes for CASSAVPGEGEKLFF.

This sequence joins TRBV7-9 and TRBJ2-7; TRBD1 matches 8 bases. J gave up 1 base and V 4 bases, and 12 bases lay outside the gene matches. CDR1 is SEHNR and CDR2 is FQNEAQ in the germline V gene (reference sequence). The CDR3 extends over 17 amino acids. The CDR3 DNA follows: TGTGCCAGCAGCTCACACAGGACAGGGAGCCGTTCCTACGAGCAGTACTTC. Translated, it gives CASSSHRTGSRSYEQYF.

V and J are TRBV5-4 and TRBJ2-7, with a tentative D call TRBD2 (6 bases). Germline CDR1 and CDR2: SGHNT and YYREEE (reference sequence). This CDR3 spans 11 amino acids. The V gene lost 2 bases and the J gene lost 9 bases, with 9 bases spanning the gap. The chain's CDR3 is CASSLGGAQYF. As DNA, the CDR3 is TGTGCCAGCAGCTTAGGAGGGGCGCAGTACTTC.

V and J are TRBV28 and TRBJ2-7; unclear D gene. Germline CDR1 reads MDHEN; CDR2 reads SYDVKM. V was shortened by 7 bases and J by 1 base, with 14 bases between the two germline ends. The CDR3 consists of 14 residues. CDR3: CASNAEYKSYEQYF. The DNA for the CDR3 is TGTGCCAGCAATGCGGAGTATAAATCCTACGAGCAGTACTTC.

The chain uses TRBV7-2 and TRBJ1-5, with TRBD1 as a possible D gene (6 bases). This CDR3 has 15 amino acids. CDR1 is SGHTA, CDR2 FQGNSA, per germline. Deletions cut 1 base from V and 10 bases from J, with 17 bases between. The CDR3 DNA sequence: TGTGCCAGCAGCTTAGGAGACAGGCCCCTCAAACCCCAGCATTTT. This sequence encodes CASSLGDRPLKPQHF.

The chain joins TRBV2 to TRBJ2-3, with a possible D match to TRBD2 (6 bases). The CDR3 totals 14 residues. Trimming cost V 3 bases and J 1 base, with 8 bases left between them. CDR1 and CDR2 (germline): SNHLY, FYNNEI. Here the CDR3 reads CASSEREGTDTQYF. Here the CDR3 DNA reads TGTGCCAGCAGTGAGAGGGAGGGCACAGATACGCAGTATTTT.

The chain links TRBV6-1 to TRBJ1-4; the match to TRBD1 covers 9 bases. V shed 6 bases, J shed 2 bases, and the junction held 7 bases outside the gene matches. The CDR3 contains 16 residues. CDR1 and CDR2 (germline): MNHNS, SASEGT. The CDR3 loop reads CASREITGGTNEKLFF. The DNA for the CDR3 is TGTGCCAGCAGGGAAATCACAGGGGGCACTAATGAAAAACTGTTTTTT.

The gene calls are TRBV4-1 and TRBJ2-7; 9 bases are a match to TRBD2. CDR3 size: 17 residues. V gave up 1 base and J gave up 1 base; unmatched junction bases: 8. In germline, CDR1 is MGHRA, CDR2 YSYEKL. DNA of the CDR3: TGCGCCAGCAGCCAAGGGGGAGCGGGGGGCCATTCCTACGAGCAGTACTTC. It codes for CASSQGGAGGHSYEQYF.

V and J are TRBV6-5 and TRBJ2-6; maybe TRBD1 (5 bases). This CDR3 is built from 15 residues. In germline, CDR1 is MNHEY, CDR2 SVGAGI. V shed 6 bases and J shed 2 bases, with 11 bases lying between them. The chain's CDR3 is CASSSDTAGANVLTF. In DNA form, the CDR3 reads TGTGCCAGCAGCTCGGACACTGCTGGGGCCAACGTCCTGACTTTC.

The rearrangement uses TRBV6-1 and TRBJ1-2; D gene ambiguous. The length of the CDR3 is 12 residues. The germline V gene encodes CDR1 MNHNS and CDR2 SASEGT. Trimming left V 3 bases short and J 3 bases short, with 5 bases between. The CDR3 nucleotides are TGTGCCAGCAGTGATTCCTACTATGGCTACACCTTC. Translated: CASSDSYYGYTF.

The J gene is TRBJ2-5, the V gene TRBV2; weak D call: TRBD2 (7 bases). V was clipped by 1 base and J by 4 bases, with 10 bases between them. The CDR3 totals 14 residues. The germline gives CDR1 SNHLY, CDR2 FYNNEI. In DNA form, the CDR3 reads TGTGCCAGCAGTGAAGGGGAGGGGGGAGAGACCCAGTACTTC. Its translation is CASSEGEGGETQYF.

This chain joins TRBV7-9 and TRBJ1-5; D call uncertain. The V gene lost 4 bases and the J gene lost 5 bases, with 12 bases spanning the gap. Looked up from germline, CDR1 is SEHNR and CDR2 is FQNEAQ (reference sequence). The CDR3 loop spans 14 amino acids. For the CDR3, the DNA is TGTGCCAGCAGCTCTGGGCACGAGCATCAGCCCCAGCATTTT. It translates to CASSSGHEHQPQHF.

This chain uses TRBV27 with TRBJ1-6; 7 nucleotides match TRBD1. The CDR3 runs 15 residues. From germline, CDR1 is MNHEY and CDR2 SMNVEV (reference sequence). Trimming at V came to 5 bases and at J to 6 bases, leaving 7 bases not matched to a gene. This CDR3 reads CASSPRDSFNSPLHF. For the CDR3, the DNA is TGTGCCAGCAGTCCACGGGACAGCTTTAATTCACCCCTCCACTTT.

The gene calls are TRBV6-5 and TRBJ2-5, with TRBD1 identical over 9 bases. The CDR3 runs 15 residues. CDR1 and CDR2 (germline): MNHEY, SVGAGI. Germline trimming cut 6 bases from V and 6 bases from J; bases unmatched to any gene: 11. CDR3 loop: CASRPTGGVEKTQYF. CDR3 DNA: TGTGCCAGCAGGCCGACAGGGGGGGTAGAAAAGACCCAGTACTTC.

The chain recombines TRBV5-8 with TRBJ1-2; the match to TRBD1 covers 7 bases. CDR1 SGHTS and CDR2 YDEGEE come from the germline V gene. Trimming removed 4 bases from V and 3 bases from J; junction bases left unmatched: 6. The CDR3 consists of 14 residues. Written as DNA, the CDR3 is TGTGCCAGCAGCCGACAGGGAACCCACTATGGCTACACCTTC. It translates to CASSRQGTHYGYTF.

This chain links TRBV11-2 with TRBJ1-1, with TRBD1 as a possible D gene (5 bases). Germline lookup yields CDR1 SGHAT and CDR2 FQNNGV. The V and J ends lost 4 bases and 1 base respectively, with 7 bases between them. The length of the CDR3 is 13 residues. CDR3 DNA: TGTGCCAGCAGCTACAGGTGGAACACTGAAGCTTTCTTT. Residues: CASSYRWNTEAFF.

This chain uses TRBV6-5 with TRBJ2-5; 12 positions match TRBD2. Trimming at V came to 6 bases and at J to 2 bases, leaving 4 bases not matched to a gene. CDR3 length: 15 amino acids. The germline gives CDR1 MNHEY, CDR2 SVGAGI. The CDR3 DNA reads as TGTGCCAGCAGCCTTCTAGCGGGAGGGCAAGAGACCCAGTACTTC. This gives the protein CASSLLAGGQETQYF.

This chain uses TRBV7-9 with TRBJ1-2; D is ambiguous. The V gene's germline CDR1 is SEHNR and CDR2 FQNEAQ (reference sequence). The CDR3 is 14 residues long. The V end was cut by 10 bases, the J end by 1 base, with 16 bases between. CDR3 region: CATKPPLLNYGYTF. CDR3 coding DNA: TGTGCCACCAAACCGCCCTTACTTAACTATGGCTACACCTTC.

The chain joins TRBV11-2 to TRBJ2-1; 8 nucleotides align to TRBD1. Germline V gene lookup returns CDR1 SGHAT and CDR2 FQNNGV. This CDR3 comprises 14 residues. V shed 3 bases, J shed 6 bases, and the junction held 4 bases outside the gene matches. CDR3 sequence: CASSFGQGINEQFF. CDR3 nucleotide sequence: TGTGCCAGCAGCTTCGGACAGGGAATCAATGAGCAGTTCTTC.

The chain combines TRBV30 with TRBJ2-7, with TRBD2 matching over 8 bases. CDR1 and CDR2 from the germline V gene are GTSNPN and SVGIG (reference sequence). There are 13 residues in the CDR3. V trimming: 1 base; J trimming: 3 bases; junction bases outside the gene matches: 2. In DNA, the CDR3 is TGTGCCTGGAGTGGGGGACTAGACTACGAGCAGTACTTC. It yields the protein CAWSGGLDYEQYF.

This clone was seen more than once but under ten times. V gene TRBV6-1 combines with J gene TRBJ2-2; 14 bases map to TRBD2. Looked up from germline, CDR1 is MNHNS and CDR2 is SASEGT. This CDR3 region has 19 residues. Trimming removed 2 bases from V and 0 bases from J; junction bases left unmatched: 5. CDR3 protein: CASSESRLAGGANTGELFF. Written as DNA, the CDR3 is TGTGCCAGCAGTGAAAGTAGACTAGCGGGAGGGGCGAACACCGGGGAGCTGTTTTTT.